Below, 23 T cell receptor beta chains from the same sample are listed, as sequenced in a study of cytomegalovirus exposure and HLA in healthy donors. Use of 60 Vbeta and 13 Jbeta primers characterized the PCR. This table comes from immunoSEQ multiplex PCR, and its TCRdb copy is limited to in-frame clones, with some not included. The sample lists under 200,000 clones, around 80% seen once, with about 2.3% in the top ten. Sample: PBMCs. Every receptor here comes from a woman aged 50 to 65 in good health and CMV-seronegative.

V is TRBV9 and J is TRBJ2-1; TRBD1 is a possible D gene (5 bases). Per germline, CDR1 SGDLS and CDR2 YYNGEE. The V end lost 0 bases, the J end lost 6 bases, and 16 bases lay between the germline ends. The CDR3 totals 16 residues. As DNA, the CDR3 is TGTGCCAGCAGCGTAGGCCTAACAGGACGGGTCAATGAGCAGTTCTTC. This gives the protein CASSVGLTGRVNEQFF.

For this clone: The sample holds other DNA sequences that translate to the same CDR3. This chain uses TRBV10-2 with TRBJ2-2; 12 bases map to TRBD2. The CDR3 has 15 amino acids. Germline V gives CDR1 WSHSY, CDR2 SAAADI. Trimming cost V 9 bases and J 6 bases; bases outside gene matches: 8. CDR3 DNA: TGCGCCAGTAGAAAGACTAGCGGGGGACCCGGGGAGCTGTTTTTT. Translating gives CASRKTSGGPGELFF.

For the CDR3, the DNA is TGCGCCAGCAGCCGCGCGACAGGGGGCATCTATGGCTACACCTTC. Amino acids: CASSRATGGIYGYTF. The V gene is TRBV4-3, the J gene TRBJ1-2, with 10 bases lining up with TRBD1. The CDR3 covers 15 residues. Trimming removed 4 bases from V and 4 bases from J; junction bases left unmatched: 6. The V gene's germline CDR1 is LGHNA and CDR2 YSLEER.

This clone was detected a few times. This rearrangement joins TRBV21-1 to TRBJ1-5. TRBV21-1 represents a pseudogene. The CDR3 spans 15 residues. The CDR3 spells CASSKGDQPNQPQHF. The CDR3 DNA reads TGTGCCAGCAGCAAGGGAGACCAACCCAATCAGCCCCAGCATTTT.

The chain employs TRBV6-5 and TRBJ1-5, with 7 positions matching TRBD1. The junction had 6 bases not matched to a gene; V was cut back by 4 bases and J by 3 bases. Looked up from germline, CDR1 is MNHEY and CDR2 is SVGAGI. The CDR3 extends over 15 amino acids. The CDR3 region is CASSSLGQINQPQHF. In DNA form, the CDR3 reads TGTGCCAGCAGTTCCCTGGGACAGATCAATCAGCCCCAGCATTTT.

DNA for the CDR3: TGTGCCGGCCCGGGGGGGGTAGGAGAGCAGTTCTTC. It encodes CAGPGGVGEQFF. The J gene is TRBJ2-1, the V gene TRBV25-1; 8 nucleotides line up with TRBD2. The CDR3 spans 12 residues. The J segment lost 10 bases and the V segment lost 11 bases, leaving 10 bases of the junction unmatched. The germline V gene encodes CDR1 MGHDK and CDR2 SYGVNS.

The V and J genes are TRBV19 and TRBJ1-1; D gene uncertain. Germline loops: CDR1 LNHDA, CDR2 SQIVND (reference sequence). The CDR3 has 13 amino acids. Trimming shortened V by 3 bases and J by 1 base, and 6 bases separated the two germline ends. The CDR3 reads CASSIYRNTEAFF. The CDR3 nucleotides read TGTGCCAGTAGTATCTACAGGAACACTGAAGCTTTCTTT.

The rearrangement joins TRBV11-2 to TRBJ2-1, with TRBD2 identical over 8 bases. Germline trimming cut 5 bases from V and 7 bases from J; bases unmatched to any gene: 7. This CDR3 has 14 amino acids. Per the germline V gene, CDR1 is SGHAT and CDR2 is FQNNGV. CDR3 in DNA: TGTGCCAGCAGCCCCCTTAGCGGGGTAAATGAGCAGTTCTTC. Translation gives CASSPLSGVNEQFF.

The V gene is TRBV7-9, the J gene TRBJ2-1; TRBD2 agrees at 11 bases. The trim removed 1 base at V and 2 bases at J, leaving 7 bases unmatched. CDR1 and CDR2 (germline): SEHNR, FQNEAQ (reference sequence). This CDR3 region has 18 residues. The CDR3 DNA reads TGTGCCAGCAGCTTAGGAACCGGGACTAGCGGACCCTACAATGAGCAGTTCTTC. Translating gives CASSLGTGTSGPYNEQFF.

The chain has TRBV19 and TRBJ1-6; possibly TRBD1 for D (5 bases). CDR1 LNHDA and CDR2 SQIVND come from the germline V gene (reference sequence). The CDR3 contains 15 residues. V dropped 10 bases and J dropped 4 bases, with 17 bases sitting between them. DNA for the CDR3: TGTGCCACTCAAGGAGGGGCCGAGTATAATTCACCCCTCCACTTT. It translates to CATQGGAEYNSPLHF.

This chain joins TRBV4-3 and TRBJ1-1; D is possibly TRBD1 (5 bases). The V gene's germline CDR1 is LGHNA and CDR2 YSLEER. CDR3 size: 14 residues. With 4 bases removed from V and 6 bases from J, the gap between germline ends came to 15 bases. The CDR3 here is CASSRRSGIPEAFF. Written as DNA, the CDR3 is TGCGCCAGCAGCCGACGATCAGGGATCCCTGAAGCTTTCTTT.

The V and J genes are TRBV4-1 and TRBJ2-1; a possible D gene is TRBD1 (6 bases). The CDR3 runs to 17 residues. The V end lost 4 bases, the J end lost 5 bases, and 21 bases lay between the germline ends. Germline values: CDR1 MGHRA, CDR2 YSYEKL. Here the CDR3 reads CASSPQVTGSSNNEQFF. The CDR3 coding sequence is TGCGCCAGCAGCCCGCAGGTCACAGGGTCCAGCAACAATGAGCAGTTCTTC.

The V gene is TRBV28, the J gene TRBJ1-1, with D maybe TRBD1 (6 bases). The CDR3 contains 14 residues. The germline V gene encodes CDR1 MDHEN and CDR2 SYDVKM. Between the trimmed V and J ends, which lost 2 bases and 5 bases, there was a span of 12 bases. The CDR3 reads CASSLGGAKTEAFF. The CDR3 nucleotides read TGTGCCAGCAGTTTAGGGGGGGCGAAAACTGAAGCTTTCTTT.

The CDR3 nucleotides are TGTGCCAGCAGCTCAGGGGCGTACAATGAGCAGTTCTTC. Amino acid sequence: CASSSGAYNEQFF. The gene calls are TRBV7-3 and TRBJ2-1, with D perhaps TRBD1 (6 bases). The CDR3 loop spans 13 amino acids. Germline V gene lookup returns CDR1 SGHTA and CDR2 FQGTGA. V shed 4 bases and J shed 4 bases, with 8 bases lying between them.

The rearrangement links TRBV9 to TRBJ1-1, with TRBD1 matching 8 bases. Germline assignment: CDR1 SGDLS and CDR2 YYNGEE. The CDR3 extends over 15 amino acids. The V and J ends lost 3 bases and 6 bases, in that order; junction bases with no gene match: 10. CDR3 region: CASSARTGKLSEAFF. Written as DNA, the CDR3 is TGTGCCAGCAGCGCCCGGACAGGGAAGCTTTCTGAAGCTTTCTTT.

DNA of the CDR3: TGTGCCAGCAGTTTATGGTCCGGGACAGGGGATCACGAGCAGTACTTC. Residues: CASSLWSGTGDHEQYF. The J gene is TRBJ2-7, the V gene TRBV28, with 10 bases lining up with TRBD1. Germline V gene data show CDR1 as MDHEN and CDR2 as SYDVKM. Trimming removed 0 bases from V and 5 bases from J; junction bases left unmatched: 7. The CDR3 loop spans 16 amino acids.

The chain employs TRBV4-3 and TRBJ2-7; 8 bases align to TRBD1. The CDR3 consists of 14 residues. The junction had 5 bases not matched to a gene; V was cut back by 5 bases and J by 2 bases. Germline CDR1 reads LGHNA; CDR2 reads YSLEER. Here the CDR3 DNA reads TGCGCCAGCAGCTTCGGGACAGGTCCCTACGAGCAGTACTTC. This sequence encodes CASSFGTGPYEQYF.

CDR3 region: CASSTGVWREFADTQYF. The CDR3 nucleotides read TGTGCCAGTAGTACAGGGGTGTGGCGGGAGTTCGCAGATACGCAGTATTTT. The chain combines TRBV19 with TRBJ2-3, with D perhaps TRBD2 (7 bases). The CDR3 loop spans 17 amino acids. Trimming cost V 4 bases and J 4 bases, with 21 bases left between them. CDR1 LNHDA and CDR2 SQIVND come from the germline V gene (reference sequence).

J is TRBJ2-5 and V is TRBV28; D is possibly TRBD1 (7 bases). V lost 5 bases to trimming and J lost 5 bases, with 15 bases between them. CDR1 and CDR2 (germline): MDHEN, SYDVKM. The CDR3 consists of 14 residues. CDR3 nucleotide sequence: TGTGCCAGCAGTCCTAAGACAGGGAGGGAGACCCAGTACTTC. Translating gives CASSPKTGRETQYF.

The chain couples TRBV2 to TRBJ2-7, with TRBD1 matching over 8 bases. Germline-derived CDR1 and CDR2 are SNHLY and FYNNEI. This CDR3 comprises 15 residues. Unmatched junction bases numbered 9, after V lost 5 bases and J lost 3 bases. CDR3 region: CASSPSGQVNYEQYF. The CDR3 DNA reads as TGTGCCAGCAGTCCATCGGGACAGGTCAACTACGAGCAGTACTTC.

The sample holds a few counts of this clone. Different DNA sequences within this sample yield the same CDR3. The rearrangement uses TRBV19 and TRBJ1-1; D might be TRBD1 (6 bases). The V and J ends lost 7 bases and 4 bases respectively, with 10 bases between them. Germline assignment: CDR1 LNHDA and CDR2 SQIVND (reference sequence). The CDR3 runs to 12 residues. The CDR3 nucleotides read TGTGCCAGTAATCAGGGGTCCACTGAAGCTTTCTTT. This encodes CASNQGSTEAFF. The full variable domain, its missing parts supplied by reference TRBV19 and TRBJ1-1, is DGGITQSPKYLFRKEGQNVTLSCEQNLNHDAMYWYRQDPGQGLRLIYYSQIVNDFQKGDIAEGYSVSREKKESFPLTVTSAQKNPTAFYLCASNQGSTEAFFGQGTRLTVV.

The rearrangement uses TRBV11-2 and TRBJ2-4; D possibly corresponds to TRBD2 (6 bases). V lost 9 bases and J 0 bases, leaving 15 bases between the germline ends. There are 15 residues in the CDR3. The V gene's germline CDR1 is SGHAT and CDR2 FQNNGV. The CDR3 spells CASSAGTLAKNIQYF. Here the CDR3 DNA reads TGTGCCAGTTCTGCAGGGACTTTAGCCAAAAACATTCAGTACTTC.

J is TRBJ1-1 and V is TRBV7-8, with 10 bases fitting TRBD1. With V trimmed by 6 bases and J by 0 bases, 10 bases remained unmatched. The germline V gene has CDR1 SGHVS and CDR2 FQNEAQ. The CDR3 is 17 residues long. The CDR3 nucleotides are TGTGCCAGCAGACGTTACCGGGACAGGGGTTTGAACACTGAAGCTTTCTTT. Its translation: CASRRYRDRGLNTEAFF.